These T cell receptor beta chains were read from a single sample in a study of PD-1 blockade in classical Hodgkin lymphoma. Libraries were prepared by immunoSEQ multiplex PCR; TCRdb keeps only in-frame clonotypes and omits some of them. The sample lists some 70,000 clones, over 90% occurring once. The material sequenced was peripheral blood mononuclear cells (PBMCs). These receptors originate from a human donor with classical Hodgkin lymphoma. The CDR3 runs from the conserved cysteine through the conserved F or W. D genes are given only for firm matches. For some rows the clone size is stated as once, few or many, or as a class when expanded; others skip it.

CDR3 length: 16; D gene: TRBD1; V gene: TRBV6-5; clone size: once; J gene: TRBJ1-3; CDR3 protein: CASSYTGQYSGNTIYF; CDR3 DNA: TGTGCCAGCAGTTACACGGGACAGTACTCTGGAAACACCATATATTTT
CDR3 length: 20; D gene: .; V gene: TRBV10-1; clone size: .; J gene: TRBJ1-2; CDR3 protein: CASSSRGDGGGPLPNYGYTF; CDR3 DNA: TGCGCCAGCTCCAGTAGAGGGGATGGGGGGGGCCCCCTACCTAACTATGGCTACACCTTC
CDR3 length: 14; D gene: .; V gene: TRBV9; clone size: .; J gene: TRBJ2-1; CDR3 protein: CASGGTSSYNEQFF; CDR3 DNA: TGTGCCAGCGGCGGTACGAGCTCCTACAATGAGCAGTTCTTC
CDR3 length: 15; D gene: .; V gene: TRBV5-1; clone size: .; J gene: TRBJ2-3; CDR3 protein: CASSPGQASTDTQYF; CDR3 DNA: TGCGCCAGCAGCCCCGGGCAGGCTAGCACAGATACGCAGTATTTT
CDR3 length: 13; D gene: .; V gene: TRBV18; clone size: .; J gene: TRBJ1-1; CDR3 protein: CASSQGEGTEAFF; CDR3 DNA: TGTGCCAGCTCACAGGGCGAGGGCACTGAAGCTTTCTTT
CDR3 length: 18; D gene: TRBD1; V gene: TRBV18; clone size: .; J gene: TRBJ2-6; CDR3 protein: CASSPGTGRGPGANVLTF; CDR3 DNA: TGTGCCAGCTCACCGGGGACAGGGAGAGGTCCTGGGGCCAACGTCCTGACTTTC
CDR3 length: 13; D gene: TRBD1; V gene: TRBV7-9; clone size: once; J gene: TRBJ1-2; CDR3 protein: CASSLGQDYGYTF; CDR3 DNA: TGTGCCAGCAGTCTTGGACAGGACTATGGCTACACCTTC
CDR3 length: 13; D gene: TRBD1; V gene: TRBV29-1; clone size: .; J gene: TRBJ1-2; CDR3 protein: CSVYDRATYGYTF; CDR3 DNA: TGCAGCGTATACGACAGGGCTACCTATGGCTACACCTTC
CDR3 length: 14; D gene: .; V gene: TRBV6-5; clone size: .; J gene: TRBJ1-4; CDR3 protein: CASSLAGTNEKLFF; CDR3 DNA: TGTGCCAGCAGTTTGGCAGGCACTAATGAAAAACTGTTTTTT
CDR3 length: 14; D gene: .; V gene: TRBV5-6; clone size: .; J gene: TRBJ1-2; CDR3 protein: CASSRIGTDYGYTF; CDR3 DNA: TGTGCCAGCAGCCGCATCGGAACAGACTATGGCTACACCTTC
CDR3 length: 15; D gene: .; V gene: TRBV6-6; clone size: once; J gene: TRBJ1-1; CDR3 protein: CASRSYVGQHTEAFF; CDR3 DNA: TGTGCCAGCAGGAGTTACGTAGGACAGCACACTGAAGCTTTCTTT
CDR3 length: 17; D gene: .; V gene: TRBV18; clone size: .; J gene: TRBJ2-1; CDR3 protein: CASSPPVGSGAYNEQFF; CDR3 DNA: TGTGCCAGCTCACCACCGGTGGGTAGCGGCGCCTACAATGAGCAGTTCTTC
CDR3 length: 14; D gene: .; V gene: TRBV19; clone size: .; J gene: TRBJ1-1; CDR3 protein: CASSGGRGVTEAFF; CDR3 DNA: TGTGCCAGTAGTGGAGGCCGAGGGGTCACTGAAGCTTTCTTT
CDR3 length: 10; D gene: .; V gene: TRBV29-1; clone size: .; J gene: TRBJ2-3; CDR3 protein: CSVVDDTQYF; CDR3 DNA: TGCAGCGTTGTTGACGATACGCAGTATTTT
CDR3 length: 17; D gene: TRBD2; V gene: TRBV11-2; clone size: .; J gene: TRBJ2-5; CDR3 protein: CASSLVGGSGGLGTQYF; CDR3 DNA: TGTGCCAGCAGCTTAGTAGGTGGTAGCGGGGGGCTGGGGACCCAGTACTTC
CDR3 length: 15; D gene: TRBD2; V gene: TRBV10-3; clone size: .; J gene: TRBJ2-2; CDR3 protein: CAIRGTSVAGGELFF; CDR3 DNA: TGTGCCATCAGGGGGACTAGCGTGGCCGGAGGGGAGCTGTTTTTT
CDR3 length: 11; D gene: .; V gene: TRBV29-1; clone size: once; J gene: TRBJ1-1; CDR3 protein: CSVGLGRMAFF; CDR3 DNA: TGCAGCGTTGGACTAGGGAGGATGGCTTTCTTT
CDR3 length: 16; D gene: TRBD1; V gene: TRBV27; clone size: once; J gene: TRBJ1-2; CDR3 protein: CASRPYRDRVFYGYTF; CDR3 DNA: TGTGCCAGCAGGCCATACCGGGACAGGGTCTTTTATGGCTACACCTTC
CDR3 length: 16; D gene: TRBD2; V gene: TRBV18; clone size: once; J gene: TRBJ2-1; CDR3 protein: CASSDPWLAGANEQFF; CDR3 DNA: TGTGCCAGCTCAGACCCTTGGCTAGCGGGGGCGAATGAGCAGTTCTTC
CDR3 length: 11; D gene: TRBD1; V gene: TRBV11-2; clone size: .; J gene: TRBJ1-2; CDR3 protein: CHGTANYGYTF; CDR3 DNA: TGCCACGGGACAGCAAACTATGGCTACACCTTC
CDR3 length: 13; D gene: .; V gene: TRBV6-5; clone size: .; J gene: TRBJ1-1; CDR3 protein: CASSYGQHTEAFF; CDR3 DNA: TGTGCCAGCAGTTACGGACAGCACACTGAAGCTTTCTTT
CDR3 length: 15; D gene: TRBD2; V gene: TRBV13; clone size: .; J gene: TRBJ2-6; CDR3 protein: CASSSGGLRANVLTF; CDR3 DNA: TGTGCCAGCAGCTCGGGGGGTTTAAGGGCCAACGTCCTGACTTTC
CDR3 length: 11; D gene: .; V gene: TRBV20-1; clone size: .; J gene: TRBJ1-2; CDR3 protein: CSAWYRAGYTF; CDR3 DNA: TGCAGTGCTTGGTACAGGGCTGGCTACACCTTC
CDR3 length: 15; D gene: TRBD1; V gene: TRBV25-1; clone size: .; J gene: TRBJ1-6; CDR3 protein: CASSDTGGYNSPLHF; CDR3 DNA: TGTGCCAGCAGTGACACAGGGGGCTATAATTCACCCCTCCACTTT
CDR3 length: 15; D gene: .; V gene: TRBV27; clone size: once; J gene: TRBJ1-2; CDR3 protein: CASSLGSGPYYGYTF; CDR3 DNA: TGTGCCAGCAGTTTGGGGTCAGGGCCGTACTATGGCTACACCTTC
CDR3 length: 16; D gene: .; V gene: TRBV10-1; clone size: .; J gene: TRBJ1-3; CDR3 protein: CASSESIAGSGNTIYF; CDR3 DNA: TGCGCCAGCAGTGAGTCGATCGCAGGCTCTGGAAACACCATATATTTT
CDR3 length: 14; D gene: .; V gene: TRBV28; clone size: .; J gene: TRBJ2-7; CDR3 protein: CASSPYLKAYEQYF; CDR3 DNA: TGTGCCAGCAGCCCCTATTTGAAGGCCTACGAGCAGTACTTC
CDR3 length: 16; D gene: .; V gene: TRBV11-2; clone size: few; J gene: TRBJ2-1; CDR3 protein: CASSPGAGPLYNEQFF; CDR3 DNA: TGTGCCAGCAGCCCAGGGGCGGGCCCCCTATACAATGAGCAGTTCTTC
CDR3 length: 17; D gene: .; V gene: TRBV11-2; clone size: .; J gene: TRBJ2-2; CDR3 protein: CASSLARGVTNPGELFF; CDR3 DNA: TGTGCCAGCAGCTTAGCCCGTGGGGTTACCAATCCGGGGGAGCTGTTTTTT
CDR3 length: 15; D gene: TRBD1; V gene: TRBV5-6; clone size: once; J gene: TRBJ1-1; CDR3 protein: CASSDLPGQGTEAFF; CDR3 DNA: TGTGCCAGCAGCGATCTTCCGGGACAGGGCACTGAAGCTTTCTTT
CDR3 length: 14; D gene: TRBD1; V gene: TRBV7-9; clone size: .; J gene: TRBJ2-7; CDR3 protein: CASSRQGDTYEQYF; CDR3 DNA: TGTGCCAGCAGCCGACAGGGAGACACCTACGAGCAGTACTTC
CDR3 length: 13; D gene: TRBD2; V gene: TRBV5-1; clone size: .; J gene: TRBJ2-3; CDR3 protein: CASSSGGQDTQYF; CDR3 DNA: TGCGCCAGCAGCTCGGGGGGGCAAGATACGCAGTATTTT
CDR3 length: 17; D gene: .; V gene: TRBV5-6; clone size: .; J gene: TRBJ1-3; CDR3 protein: CASSLEMTGRGGNTIYF; CDR3 DNA: TGTGCCAGCAGCTTGGAAATGACAGGTCGAGGTGGAAACACCATATATTTT
CDR3 length: 14; D gene: TRBD1; V gene: TRBV5-1; clone size: .; J gene: TRBJ2-7; CDR3 protein: CASSLGTGQSEQYF; CDR3 DNA: TGCGCCAGCAGCTTGGGGACAGGGCAGAGCGAGCAGTACTTC
CDR3 length: 14; D gene: TRBD1; V gene: TRBV30; clone size: .; J gene: TRBJ1-5; CDR3 protein: CAWSATGNNQPQHF; CDR3 DNA: TGTGCCTGGAGTGCGACAGGGAACAATCAGCCCCAGCATTTT
CDR3 length: 12; D gene: .; V gene: TRBV7-2; clone size: once; J gene: TRBJ2-7; CDR3 protein: CASSPSPYEQYF; CDR3 DNA: TGTGCCAGCAGCCCGTCCCCCTACGAGCAGTACTTC
CDR3 length: 15; D gene: .; V gene: TRBV6-1; clone size: .; J gene: TRBJ2-3; CDR3 protein: CASNNGGRDTDTQYF; CDR3 DNA: TGTGCCAGCAATAATGGGGGGCGGGACACAGATACGCAGTATTTT
CDR3 length: 15; D gene: TRBD1; V gene: TRBV27; clone size: .; J gene: TRBJ2-1; CDR3 protein: CASKETGKTYNEQFF; CDR3 DNA: TGTGCCAGCAAGGAGACAGGGAAGACCTACAATGAGCAGTTCTTC
CDR3 length: 14; D gene: .; V gene: TRBV4-1; clone size: .; J gene: TRBJ2-2; CDR3 protein: CASSQDRKAGELFF; CDR3 DNA: TGCGCCAGCAGCCAAGATCGGAAGGCCGGGGAGCTGTTTTTT
CDR3 length: 15; D gene: TRBD2; V gene: TRBV7-2; clone size: .; J gene: TRBJ2-1; CDR3 protein: CASSLKRGPYNEQFF; CDR3 DNA: TGTGCCAGCAGCTTAAAGCGGGGGCCTTACAATGAGCAGTTCTTC
CDR3 length: 14; D gene: .; V gene: TRBV30; clone size: .; J gene: TRBJ1-6; CDR3 protein: CAWTAGGPNSPLHF; CDR3 DNA: TGTGCCTGGACCGCGGGGGGGCCAAATTCACCCCTCCACTTT
CDR3 length: 13; D gene: TRBD1; V gene: TRBV7-2; clone size: .; J gene: TRBJ2-7; CDR3 protein: CASSSGGVPEQYF; CDR3 DNA: TGTGCCAGCAGCTCAGGGGGAGTACCCGAGCAGTACTTC
CDR3 length: 11; D gene: .; V gene: TRBV28; clone size: .; J gene: TRBJ1-2; CDR3 protein: CASSSIRQNYF; CDR3 DNA: TGTGCCAGCAGTTCAATCCGCCAGAACTACTTC
CDR3 length: 15; D gene: .; V gene: TRBV6-5; clone size: .; J gene: TRBJ2-7; CDR3 protein: CASSYSLQLGYEQYF; CDR3 DNA: TGTGCCAGCAGTTACTCGTTACAGTTAGGGTACGAGCAGTACTTC
CDR3 length: 14; D gene: .; V gene: TRBV30; clone size: once; J gene: TRBJ2-4; CDR3 protein: CAWTGEDGKNIQYF; CDR3 DNA: TGTGCCTGGACCGGAGAGGATGGAAAAAACATTCAGTACTTC
CDR3 length: 17; D gene: TRBD1; V gene: TRBV7-2; clone size: .; J gene: TRBJ1-5; CDR3 protein: CASSPRTGVLRNQPQHF; CDR3 DNA: TGTGCCAGCAGCCCACGGACAGGAGTCTTGCGCAATCAGCCCCAGCATTTT
CDR3 length: 11; D gene: .; V gene: TRBV19; clone size: .; J gene: TRBJ1-1; CDR3 protein: CASKMNTEAFF; CDR3 DNA: TGTGCCAGCAAAATGAACACTGAAGCTTTCTTT
CDR3 length: 16; D gene: .; V gene: TRBV5-1; clone size: .; J gene: TRBJ1-6; CDR3 protein: CASRRSAGDYNSPLHF; CDR3 DNA: TGCGCCAGCAGGCGGAGTGCAGGGGACTATAATTCACCCCTCCACTTT
CDR3 length: 13; D gene: TRBD1; V gene: TRBV7-2; clone size: .; J gene: TRBJ1-2; CDR3 protein: CASSSDRATVYTF; CDR3 DNA: TGTGCCAGCAGCTCCGACAGGGCTACGGTTTACACCTTC
CDR3 length: 16; D gene: TRBD1; V gene: TRBV10-3; clone size: .; J gene: TRBJ2-6; CDR3 protein: CAIGQGATSGANVLTF; CDR3 DNA: TGTGCCATTGGACAGGGGGCTACTTCTGGGGCCAACGTCCTGACTTTC
CDR3 length: 15; D gene: TRBD1; V gene: TRBV5-8; clone size: .; J gene: TRBJ1-5; CDR3 protein: CASSSDDRGDQPQHF; CDR3 DNA: TGTGCCAGCAGCTCGGACGACAGGGGTGATCAGCCCCAGCATTTT
CDR3 length: 18; D gene: TRBD1; V gene: TRBV27; clone size: .; J gene: TRBJ2-1; CDR3 protein: CASSLRSDLGQGYNEQFF; CDR3 DNA: TGTGCCAGCAGTTTACGGTCCGACCTTGGACAGGGCTACAATGAGCAGTTCTTC